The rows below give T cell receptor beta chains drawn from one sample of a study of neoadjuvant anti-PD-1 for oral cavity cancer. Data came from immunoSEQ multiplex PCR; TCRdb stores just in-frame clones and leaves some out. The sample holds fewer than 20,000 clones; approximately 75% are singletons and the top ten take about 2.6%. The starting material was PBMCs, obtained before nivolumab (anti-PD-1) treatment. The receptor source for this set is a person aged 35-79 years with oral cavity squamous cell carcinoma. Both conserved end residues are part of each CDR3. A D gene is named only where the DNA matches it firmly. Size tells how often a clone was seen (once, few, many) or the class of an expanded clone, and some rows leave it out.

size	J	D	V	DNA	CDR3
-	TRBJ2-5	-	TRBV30	TGTGCCTGTGGGCAGGGTAGGCAAGAGACCCAGTACTTC	CACGQGRQETQYF
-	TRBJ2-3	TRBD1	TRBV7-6	TGTGCCAGCAGCTTAGGAGGCAGGGGGCCCAACGAGGATACGCAGTATTTT	CASSLGGRGPNEDTQYF
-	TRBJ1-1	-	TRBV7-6	TGTGCCAGCAGTAACTGGGGTTTGAACACTGAAGCTTTCTTT	CASSNWGLNTEAFF
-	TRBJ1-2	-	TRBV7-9	TGTGCCAGCAGCTTTCTGGGGGCTGACTATGGCTACACCTTC	CASSFLGADYGYTF
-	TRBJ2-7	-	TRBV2	TGTGCCAGGGGGGCCGATAGCTCCTACGAGCAGTACTTC	CARGADSSYEQYF
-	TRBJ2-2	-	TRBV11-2	TGTGCCAGCAGCCCCCCAGGAACCGGGGAGCTGTTTTTT	CASSPPGTGELFF
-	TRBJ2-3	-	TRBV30	TGTGCCTGGAGTGTAGGGCAGGGGGGTACAGATACGCAGTATTTT	CAWSVGQGGTDTQYF
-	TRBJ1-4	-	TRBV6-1	TGTGCCAGCAGTGGGACAGATGCAACTAATGAAAAACTGTTTTTT	CASSGTDATNEKLFF
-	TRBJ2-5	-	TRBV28	TGTGCCAGCAGCTCAAGCGGAGAGACCCAGTACTTC	CASSSSGETQYF
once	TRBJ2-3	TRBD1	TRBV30	TGTGCCTGGACCCCCGGACAGGGGCGGGGAGATACGCAGTATTTT	CAWTPGQGRGDTQYF
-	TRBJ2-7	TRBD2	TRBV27	TGTGCCAGCAGTTTATTAGCGGGAGCCTACGAGCAGTACTTC	CASSLLAGAYEQYF
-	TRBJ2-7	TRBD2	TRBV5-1	TGCGCCAGCAGCCCCCGGACTAGCGGCAGCTCCTACGAGCAGTACTTC	CASSPRTSGSSYEQYF
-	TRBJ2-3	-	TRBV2	TGTGCCAGCAGTCGGCGACAGACTAGCACAGATACGCAGTATTTT	CASSRRQTSTDTQYF
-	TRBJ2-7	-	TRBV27	TGTGCCAGCAGTCCATCCACGTCAGCGAGCCTCTCCTACGAGCAGTACTTC	CASSPSTSASLSYEQYF
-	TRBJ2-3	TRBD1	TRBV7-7	TGTGCTAGCAGCCACGGGACAGGGACAGATACGCAGTATTTT	CASSHGTGTDTQYF
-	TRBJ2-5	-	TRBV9	TGTGCCAGCAGCGTAGAGCAGTACCAAGAGACCCAGTACTTC	CASSVEQYQETQYF
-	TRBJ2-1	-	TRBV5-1	TGCGCCAGCAGGAGCATTGGCGTATCCAACAATGAGCAGTTCTTC	CASRSIGVSNNEQFF
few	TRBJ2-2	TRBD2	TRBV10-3	TGTGCCATCAGCGGACTAGCGGGAGCGAACACCGGGGAGCTGTTTTTT	CAISGLAGANTGELFF
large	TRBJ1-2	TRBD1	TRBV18	TGTGCCAGCTCACCCGACAGGGACTATGGCTACACCTTC	CASSPDRDYGYTF
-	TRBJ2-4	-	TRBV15	TGTGCCACCAGCAGAGACAGAATAGCCAAAAACATTCAGTACTTC	CATSRDRIAKNIQYF
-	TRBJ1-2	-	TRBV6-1	TGTGCCAGCAGTGAGAACCGGGCCTACTATGGCTACACCTTC	CASSENRAYYGYTF
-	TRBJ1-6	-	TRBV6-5	TGTGCCAGCAGTTACTCGAACAGTAATAGTTCACCCCTCCACTTT	CASSYSNSNSSPLHF
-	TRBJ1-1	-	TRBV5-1	TGCGCCAGCAGCCAGGGGCTGGTCACTGAAGCTTTCTTT	CASSQGLVTEAFF
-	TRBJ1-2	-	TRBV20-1	TGCAGTGCTATGTGGGGGGCTGGCTACACCTTC	CSAMWGAGYTF
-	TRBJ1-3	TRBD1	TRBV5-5	TGTGCCAGCAGGCGTGACAGGGAGGCTGGAAACACCATATATTTT	CASRRDREAGNTIYF
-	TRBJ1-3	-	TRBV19	TGTGCCAGTAGTACTCCAGGGAGGACCTCTGGAAACACCATATATTTT	CASSTPGRTSGNTIYF
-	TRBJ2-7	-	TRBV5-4	TGTGCCAGCAGATTGTTCGGTTTTTCCTACGAGCAGTACTTC	CASRLFGFSYEQYF
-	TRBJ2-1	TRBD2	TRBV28	TGTGCCAGCAGCAAGGCGCGGGGACTAGCCGATGAGCAGTTCTTC	CASSKARGLADEQFF
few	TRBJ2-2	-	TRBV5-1	TGCGCCAGCAGCTTGGGTAATAGTGACACCGGGGAGCTGTTTTTT	CASSLGNSDTGELFF